This record looks at one TCR beta chain sequence and its context. Germline assignment: CDR1 SGDLS and CDR2 YYNGEE. This CDR3 spans 16 amino acids. V was shortened by 4 bases and J by 9 bases, with 24 bases between the two germline ends. This specimen belongs to a study of blood T cell repertoires in COVID-19. The wider study: Samples taken during acute and convalescent COVID-19 were collected in the United States, Italy and Spain. T cells, B-cell-depleted T cells, or PBMCs supplied cDNA or gDNA.

Original processing methods: Researchers report that nucleated cell counts were estimated from reference gene primer amplification. TCRdb's copy holds only in-frame clones and misses some; the assay was immunoSEQ multiplex PCR. That table gives V, J and clone size, and the DNA gave D and trimming. Of 450,000 to 500,000 clones listed, approximately 85% are singletons. Sequenced material: peripheral blood. The sequence was collected from a human donor in a cohort sampled during active COVID-19. This chain links TRBV9 with TRBJ2-3; D is ambiguous. The CDR3 sequence: CASSPLPTRSGETQYF. As DNA, the CDR3 is TGTGCCAGCAGCCCCCTCCCGACTCGGTCCGGCGAAACGCAGTATTTT.